The TCR beta chain under discussion was sequenced for a study of read filtering for tumor transcriptome and immune sequencing. The library was built from approximately 400 ng RNA with molecular barcoded adaptors for alpha/delta and beta/gamma chains. TCRdb re-derived calls from the reads in MiXCR, one entry per CDR3 protein. The sample has tens of thousands of distinct CDR3 sequences; 20% are singletons. This clonotype was seen at least ten times. The CDR3 has 17 amino acids. V gave up 3 bases and J gave up 6 bases, with 21 bases separating them. This clonotype originated in a donor at least 40 years old with multiple myeloma. This chain uses TRBV12-3 or TRBV12-4 with TRBJ2-1; tentatively, D is TRBD2 (7 bases). The sample consisted of a population of CD138-negative cells sorted from bone marrow. CDR3 coding DNA: TGTGCCAGCAGTTTTGGGCAACTAGCGAAGGGGGGCAATGAGCAGTTCTTC. It codes for CASSFGQLAKGGNEQFF.